One T cell receptor (beta chain) is described in this entry. V shed 0 bases, J shed 7 bases, and the junction held 6 bases outside the gene matches. CDR1 SGDLS and CDR2 YYNGEE come from the germline V gene. This CDR3 is 15 amino acids long. Source study methods: Estimation of nucleated cell counts was performed using reference gene primer amplification. Clones were read by immunoSEQ multiplex PCR, and TCRdb kept only the in-frame ones, dropping some. V and J calls and clone size follow that table, whereas D and trimming were derived from the DNA. Of roughly 76,000 clones in the sample, approximately 90% are singletons; the top ten hold 1.2%. This record comes from a study of blood T cell repertoires in COVID-19.

Sequenced material: PBMCs or T cells enriched from blood (not recorded which). This rearrangement joins TRBV9 to TRBJ1-4; 7 nucleotides line up with TRBD1. This sequence was found in a woman aged 45 to 65 with acute COVID-19. CDR3 DNA sequence: TGTGCCAGCAGCGTAGAAGGGGGCTACGGTGAAAAACTGTTTTTT. It translates to CASSVEGGYGEKLFF.